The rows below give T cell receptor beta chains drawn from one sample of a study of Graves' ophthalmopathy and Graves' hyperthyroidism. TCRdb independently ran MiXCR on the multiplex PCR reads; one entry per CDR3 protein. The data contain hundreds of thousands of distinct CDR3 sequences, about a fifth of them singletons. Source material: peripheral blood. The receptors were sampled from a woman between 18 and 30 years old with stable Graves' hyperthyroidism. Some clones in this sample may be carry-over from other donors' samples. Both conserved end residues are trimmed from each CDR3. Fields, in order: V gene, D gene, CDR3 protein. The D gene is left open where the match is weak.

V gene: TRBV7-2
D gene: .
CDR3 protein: ASSPKTETQY

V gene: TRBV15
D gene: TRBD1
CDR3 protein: ATSRFDRGSAYGYT

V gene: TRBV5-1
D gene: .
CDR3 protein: ASSLGQGGTEAF

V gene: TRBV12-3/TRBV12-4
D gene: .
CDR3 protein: ASSGVGRNQPQH

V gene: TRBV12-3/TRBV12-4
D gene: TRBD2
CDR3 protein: ASSFPSGGAGETQY

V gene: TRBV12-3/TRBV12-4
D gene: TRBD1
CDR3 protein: ASSLEQGVYEQY

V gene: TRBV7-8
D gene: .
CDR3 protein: ASSNSRNTEAF

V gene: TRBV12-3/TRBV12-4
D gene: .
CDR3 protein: ASKDGGEEETQY

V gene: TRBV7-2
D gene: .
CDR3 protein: ASSQWGAVQPQH

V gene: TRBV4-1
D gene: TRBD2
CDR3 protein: ASSQPASGATGELF

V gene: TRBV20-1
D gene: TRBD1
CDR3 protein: SAQGAHSSYEQY

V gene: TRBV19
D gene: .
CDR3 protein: ASTPESNTEAF

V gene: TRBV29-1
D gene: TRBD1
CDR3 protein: SADRTGDTGELF

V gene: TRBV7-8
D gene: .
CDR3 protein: ASRPIRETYGYT

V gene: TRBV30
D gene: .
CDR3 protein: AWSVFGGIYGYT

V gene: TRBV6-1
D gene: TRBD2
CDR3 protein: ASGRSGGYEQY

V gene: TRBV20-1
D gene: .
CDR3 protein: SADDISGELF

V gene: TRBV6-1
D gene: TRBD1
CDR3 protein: ASSEAVQGGYYGYT

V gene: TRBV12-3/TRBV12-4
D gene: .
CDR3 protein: ASSHQGLD

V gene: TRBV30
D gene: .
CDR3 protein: AWSESWAGYT

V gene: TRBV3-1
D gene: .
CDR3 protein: ASSQRGNKWPQH

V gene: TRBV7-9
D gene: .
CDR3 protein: ASSSPEEGNTEAF

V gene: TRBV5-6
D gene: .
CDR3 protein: ASSLVYGGYEQY